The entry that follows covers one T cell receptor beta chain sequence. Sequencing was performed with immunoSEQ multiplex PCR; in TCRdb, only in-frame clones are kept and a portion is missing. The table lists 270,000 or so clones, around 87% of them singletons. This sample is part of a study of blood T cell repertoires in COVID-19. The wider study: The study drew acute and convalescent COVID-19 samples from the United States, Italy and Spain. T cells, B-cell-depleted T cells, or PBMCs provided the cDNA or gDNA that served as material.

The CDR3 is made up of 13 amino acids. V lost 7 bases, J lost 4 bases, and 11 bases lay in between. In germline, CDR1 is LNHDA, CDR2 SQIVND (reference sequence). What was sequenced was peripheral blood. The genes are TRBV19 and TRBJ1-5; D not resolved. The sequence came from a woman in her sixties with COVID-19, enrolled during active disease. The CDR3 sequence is CASTVSVNQPQHF. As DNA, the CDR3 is TGTGCCAGTACCGTCAGCGTTAATCAGCCCCAGCATTTT.